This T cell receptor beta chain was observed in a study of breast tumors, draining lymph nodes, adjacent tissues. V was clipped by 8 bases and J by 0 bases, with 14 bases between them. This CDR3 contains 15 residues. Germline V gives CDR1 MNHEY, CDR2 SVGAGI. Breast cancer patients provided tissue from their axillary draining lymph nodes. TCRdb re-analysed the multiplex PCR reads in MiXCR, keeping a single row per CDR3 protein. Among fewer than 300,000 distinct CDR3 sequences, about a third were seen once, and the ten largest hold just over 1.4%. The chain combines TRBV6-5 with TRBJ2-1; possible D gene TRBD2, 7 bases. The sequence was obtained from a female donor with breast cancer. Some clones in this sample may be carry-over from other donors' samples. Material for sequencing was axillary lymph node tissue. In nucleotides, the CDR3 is TGTGCCAGCGGCCCGGGGGGCGGCTCCTACAATGAGCAGTTCTTC. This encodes CASGPGGGSYNEQFF.